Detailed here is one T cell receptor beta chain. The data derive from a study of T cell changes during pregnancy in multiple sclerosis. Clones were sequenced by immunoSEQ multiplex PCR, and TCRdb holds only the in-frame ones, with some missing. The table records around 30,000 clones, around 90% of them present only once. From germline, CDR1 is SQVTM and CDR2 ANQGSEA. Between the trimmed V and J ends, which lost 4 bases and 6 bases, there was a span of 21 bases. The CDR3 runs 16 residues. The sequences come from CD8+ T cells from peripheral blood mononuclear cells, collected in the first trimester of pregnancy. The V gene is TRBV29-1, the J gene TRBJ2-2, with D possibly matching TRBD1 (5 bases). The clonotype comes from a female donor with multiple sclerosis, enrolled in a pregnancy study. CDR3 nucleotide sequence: TGCAGCGTTGCCCTCTTCAGGGATTACCCCCCCGGGGAGCTGTTTTTT. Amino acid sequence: CSVALFRDYPPGELFF.